These 28 T cell receptor beta chains were sequenced from one sample in a study of immune heterogeneity within non-small cell lung tumors. Each sample used 550 to 650 ng of genomic DNA from bulk tumor tissue. Surgery yielded several widely spaced biopsies per primary tumor. Newly diagnosed with untreated non-small cell lung cancer, the patients underwent curative surgery. Multiplex PCR (32 V and 13 J primers) was used to amplify the TCR beta CDR3. Using its own MiXCR run on the multiplex PCR reads, TCRdb lists one record per CDR3 protein. The repertoire includes about 15,000 distinct CDR3 sequences, more than 30% of them detected once, and about 16% sits in the top ten. The sequenced material came from lung tumor tissue. These receptors were obtained from a woman in her forties or fifties with non-small cell lung cancer.

The chain joins TRBV28 to TRBJ1-6; D unresolved. From germline, CDR1 is MDHEN and CDR2 SYDVKM. The CDR3 spans 15 residues. V lost 5 bases to trimming and J lost 0 bases, with 8 bases between them. Here the CDR3 DNA reads TGTGCCAGCAGTATACGTTTCTCCTATAATTCACCCCTCCACTTT. Translated, it gives CASSIRFSYNSPLHF.

Details on this clonotype: This may arise from a read error, as a much more abundant clone is one base away. The genes are TRBV9 and TRBJ2-6, with unresolved D. Per germline, CDR1 SGDLS and CDR2 YYNGEE. The CDR3 covers 16 residues. The CDR3: CASSVGLGSGVNVLTF. CDR3 bases: TGTGCCAGCAGCGTGGGTTTGGGCTCTGGGGTCAACGTCCTGACTTTC.

This clonotype came up many times. This rearrangement joins TRBV28 to TRBJ1-1; 9 nucleotides line up with TRBD1. V lost 6 bases, J lost 2 bases, and 16 bases stayed unmatched. CDR3 length equals 18 residues. The germline V gene has CDR1 MDHEN and CDR2 SYDVKM. CDR3 amino acids: CASSVGTGRAGFNTEAFF. The CDR3 DNA reads as TGTGCCAGCAGCGTTGGGACAGGGCGGGCCGGCTTCAACACTGAAGCTTTCTTT. Variable domain in full (rest from reference TRBV28 and TRBJ1-1): DVKVTQSSRYLVKRTGEKVFLECVQDMDHENMFWYRQDPGLGLRLIYFSYDVKMKEKGDIPEGYSVSREKKERFSLILESASTNQTSMYLCASSVGTGRAGFNTEAFFGQGTRLTVV.

CDR3 residues: CASSLVQGGQFF. CDR3 nucleotide sequence: TGTGCCAGCAGCCTCGTTCAAGGGGGGCAGTTCTTC. V and J are TRBV7-2 and TRBJ2-1, with a possible D match to TRBD1 (6 bases). Trimming pared 5 bases from V and 12 bases from J, leaving 14 bases between. The CDR3 loop spans 12 amino acids. The germline V gene has CDR1 SGHTA and CDR2 FQGNSA.

By share of the sample, this clonotype is medium-sized (0.01 to 0.1%). The chain uses TRBV11-3 and TRBJ2-2; D is uncertain. The CDR3 length is 14 residues. Trimming removed 2 bases from V and 5 bases from J, with 9 bases in between. In germline, CDR1 is SGHNT, CDR2 YENEEA. The CDR3 coding sequence is TGTGCCAGCAGCTTAAAGGGTTATACCGGGGAGCTGTTTTTT. It codes for CASSLKGYTGELFF.

This clonotype was seen many times. The genes are TRBV6-1 and TRBJ1-4; D is possibly TRBD1 (5 bases). In germline, CDR1 is MNHNS, CDR2 SASEGT. CDR3 length: 15 residues. The V and J ends lost 7 bases and 15 bases respectively, with 27 bases between them. The CDR3 reads CASTLGGGGGNAVFF. For the CDR3, the DNA is TGTGCCAGCACCCTGGGGGGGGGAGGAGGGAACGCGGTGTTTTTT.

This clonotype appeared a few times. A single base separates this from a much larger clone, so it may be a read error. The CDR3 end shows no conserved phenylalanine or tryptophan, and so a read error is likely. The V call is TRBV7-8, the J call TRBJ1-5; D is unresolved. Germline CDR1 reads SGHVS; CDR2 reads FQNEAQ. Trimming took 2 bases from V and 5 from J, leaving 10 bases between them. The CDR3 totals 14 residues. The CDR3 nucleotides are TGTGCCAGCAGCTTAACGCGGGATGATCAGCCCCAGCATTTA. It is translated as CASSLTRDDQPQHL.

This chain connects TRBV5-6 to TRBJ1-1, with 7 positions matching TRBD1. The length of the CDR3 is 14 residues. Germline V gene data show CDR1 as SGHDT and CDR2 as YYEEEE. V shed 1 base, J shed 4 bases, and the junction held 4 bases outside the gene matches. CDR3 in amino acids: CASSLLTGSTEAFF. CDR3 DNA sequence: TGTGCCAGCAGCTTGTTGACAGGGTCCACTGAAGCTTTCTTT.

V is TRBV10-1 and J is TRBJ2-7, with D possibly being TRBD2 (6 bases). The CDR3 is made up of 13 amino acids. Trimming removed 5 bases from V and 3 bases from J, with 11 bases in between. CDR1 and CDR2 from the germline V gene are WNHNN and SYGVQD (reference sequence). The CDR3 region is CASSMTRSYEQYF. CDR3 coding DNA: TGCGCCAGCAGTATGACTAGGAGCTACGAGCAGTACTTC.

The table lists this clonotype with many counts. The rearrangement joins TRBV27 to TRBJ1-2; TRBD1 agrees at 8 bases. The CDR3 has 16 residues. Germline CDR1 MNHEY, CDR2 SMNVEV (reference sequence). V gave up 2 bases and J gave up 8 bases; unmatched junction bases: 13. The CDR3 nucleotides read TGTGCCAGCAGTTTACGGACAGGGAGGGTACTAAAGGGCTACACCTTC. This codes for CASSLRTGRVLKGYTF.

The chain links TRBV20-1 to TRBJ2-1; 10 nucleotides agree with TRBD2. CDR3 size: 14 residues. The germline CDR1 and CDR2 sequences are DFQATT and SNEGSKA (reference sequence). The V segment lost 4 bases and the J segment 3 bases; nucleotides outside the gene matches: 3. Here the CDR3 reads CSAIGLAVYNEQFF. CDR3 coding DNA: TGCAGTGCTATAGGACTAGCGGTCTACAATGAGCAGTTCTTC.

As for this clonotype: A much larger clonotype is one base distant, so this may be a read error. The DNA is omitted, as the CDR3 cannot be located on it reliably, and the CDR3 follows TCRdb's listing. The chain links TRBV29-1 to TRBJ2-2; the D segment call TRBD1 is taken from the table without a DNA check. The CDR3 is 13 residues long, ends included. The germline gives CDR1 SQVTM, CDR2 ANQGSEA. The CDR3 region is CSVGQGAGGEMFF.

By share of the sample, this clonotype is medium-sized. J is TRBJ2-1 and V is TRBV6-1, with 13 bases identical to TRBD2. In germline, CDR1 is MNHNS, CDR2 SASEGT. The CDR3 contains 16 residues. V dropped 8 bases and J dropped 4; count of bases not matched to a gene: 8. DNA of the CDR3: TGTGCCAGCGCCTCTGGGACTAGCGGGGTATACAATGAGCAGTTCTTC. Encoded protein: CASASGTSGVYNEQFF.

Note on this clonotype: A read error may explain this, as a much larger clone is one base away. This chain connects TRBV6-1 to TRBJ2-7, with 7 bases that match TRBD1. The CDR3 is 11 amino acids. Germline V lookup: CDR1 MNHNS, CDR2 SASEGT. Trimming took 9 bases from V and 5 from J; bases not matched to a gene: 4. CDR3 loop: CASGTVDEQYF. Here the CDR3 DNA reads TGTGCCAGTGGGACAGTGGACGAGCAGTACTTC.

This clonotype was recorded a few times. This chain connects TRBV27 to TRBJ2-5; 7 bases line up with TRBD2. The CDR3 is made up of 14 amino acids. The germline CDR1 and CDR2 sequences are MNHEY and SMNVEV (reference sequence). V shed 4 bases and J 2 bases; nucleotides not matched to a gene: 4. CDR3 amino acids: CASSSSGLQETQYF. CDR3 coding DNA: TGTGCCAGCAGTTCTAGCGGACTACAAGAGACCCAGTACTTC.

This clonotype was seen a few times. This sequence joins TRBV28 and TRBJ1-1; TRBD1 might be the D (5 bases). Per germline, CDR1 MDHEN and CDR2 SYDVKM. This CDR3 comprises 14 residues. The ends were cut back, 4 bases at V and 4 bases at J, with 13 bases in the middle. Here the CDR3 reads CASSSAGPSTEAFF. DNA for the CDR3: TGTGCCAGCAGTTCGGCAGGGCCATCCACTGAAGCTTTCTTT. The complete variable domain, with remaining parts taken from reference TRBV28 and TRBJ1-1, reads DVKVTQSSRYLVKRTGEKVFLECVQDMDHENMFWYRQDPGLGLRLIYFSYDVKMKEKGDIPEGYSVSREKKERFSLILESASTNQTSMYLCASSSAGPSTEAFFGQGTRLTVV.

This clonotype occurred many times. As DNA, the CDR3 is TGTGCCAGCAGCCAAATCGATAGCAATCAGCCCCAGCATTTT. Translation gives CASSQIDSNQPQHF. The chain uses TRBV3-1 and TRBJ1-5, with unresolved D. With 2 bases removed from V and 0 bases from J, the gap between germline ends came to 5 bases. The V gene's germline CDR1 is LGHDT and CDR2 YNNKEL (reference sequence). CDR3 length equals 14 residues.

Turning to this clonotype: One end of the junction fails to match germline, which may point to a read error. This chain uses TRBV18 with TRBJ2-7; D remains unclear. CDR3 length: 13 amino acids. The germline CDR1 and CDR2 sequences are KGHSH and LQKENI. Here the CDR3 DNA reads TGTTCCAGCTCACCCCTTCTTCCCTACGAGCAGTATTTC. Encoded protein: CSSSPLLPYEQYF. The whole variable domain, filled in from reference TRBV18 and TRBJ2-7, reads NAGVMQNPRHLVRRRGQEARLRCSPMKGHSHVYWYRQLPEEGLKFMVYLQKENIIDESGMPKERFSAEFPKEGPSILRIQQVVRGDSAAYFCSSSPLLPYEQYFGPGTRLTVT.

As to this clonotype: This may stem from a read error, because a much larger clone lies one nucleotide away. CDR3 nucleotides: TGTGCCAGACGGGGCCCCTACGAGCAGTACTTC. Translated: CARRGPYEQYF. V gene TRBV6-2 or TRBV6-3 combines with J gene TRBJ2-7; either TRBD1 or TRBD2 may fit D (5 bases each). In germline, CDR1 is MNHEY, CDR2 SVGEGT. V dropped 9 bases and J dropped 2 bases, with 8 bases sitting between them. The CDR3 contains 11 residues.

A note on this clonotype: A much more abundant neighbour one base away suggests this may be a read error. This chain links TRBV20-1 with TRBJ1-5, with D perhaps TRBD1 (5 bases). Trimming took 4 bases from V and 3 from J, leaving 10 bases between them. The CDR3 runs 13 residues. From germline, CDR1 is DFQATT and CDR2 SNEGSKA (reference sequence). CDR3 protein: CSATRQSNQPQHF. The CDR3 DNA reads TGCAGTGCTACCCGACAGTCCAATCAGCCCCAGCATTTT.

With regard to this clonotype: A junction boundary mismatches the germline segment, possibly from a read error. J is TRBJ1-5 and V is TRBV28; D ambiguous. Germline V lookup: CDR1 MDHEN, CDR2 SYDVKM. This CDR3 comprises 12 residues. The CDR3 DNA sequence: TGCGCCAAGAGTTATAGCAATCAGCCCCAGCATTTT. It encodes CAKSYSNQPQHF.

The rearrangement uses TRBV6-1 and TRBJ2-7, with a possible D match to TRBD1 (6 bases). The germline gives CDR1 MNHNS, CDR2 SASEGT. CDR3 size: 13 residues. Trimming cost V 6 bases and J 2 bases, with 11 bases left between them. The chain's CDR3 is CASRNRDPYEQYF. The CDR3 nucleotides are TGTGCCAGCAGAAACAGGGATCCCTACGAGCAGTACTTC.

The table lists this clonotype with many counts. The rearrangement joins TRBV27 to TRBJ2-1; the D is unclear. With 4 bases removed from V and 0 bases from J, the gap between germline ends came to 13 bases. The CDR3 has 16 amino acids. CDR1 is MNHEY, CDR2 SMNVEV, per germline (reference sequence). DNA for the CDR3: TGTGCCAGCAGTTCCCTGGCTGCTAGCTCCTACAATGAGCAGTTCTTC. It is translated as CASSSLAASSYNEQFF.

V is TRBV11-3 and J is TRBJ2-1; D assignment may be TRBD1 or TRBD2 (5 bases each). The germline gives CDR1 SGHNT, CDR2 YENEEA. V was trimmed by 1 base and J by 1 base, leaving 17 bases between them. The CDR3 consists of 18 residues. CDR3 in amino acids: CASSLVPGRTFSYNEQFF. In DNA form, the CDR3 reads TGTGCCAGCAGCTTAGTACCGGGACGAACATTTTCCTACAATGAGCAGTTCTTC.

This clonotype was counted many times. The chain joins TRBV13 to TRBJ2-2, with D possibly matching TRBD1 (5 bases). The CDR3 consists of 13 residues. Germline lookup yields CDR1 PRHDT and CDR2 FYEKMQ (reference sequence). Deletions cut 3 bases from V and 5 bases from J, with 7 bases between. The CDR3 DNA is TGTGCCAGCAGCTTCCGACAGACCGGGGAGCTGTTTTTT. This codes for CASSFRQTGELFF.

This clonotype is medium-sized (0.01 to 0.1%). The chain is built from TRBV6-2 or TRBV6-3 and TRBJ2-7, with D tentatively TRBD1 (5 bases). Deletions cut 4 bases from V and 0 bases from J, with 13 bases between. The V gene's germline CDR1 is MNHEY and CDR2 SVGEGT. The CDR3 loop spans 15 amino acids. The CDR3 is CASSSHRRPSYEQYF. Here the CDR3 DNA reads TGTGCCAGCAGTTCTCACAGGAGACCCTCCTACGAGCAGTACTTC.

This chain connects TRBV28 to TRBJ2-2; a possible D gene is TRBD1 (6 bases). Trimming removed 3 bases at V and 3 bases at J, with 14 bases between. CDR1 MDHEN and CDR2 SYDVKM come from the germline V gene. This CDR3 has 16 amino acids. The CDR3 nucleotides read TGTGCCAGCAGTTTGTACGGGACAATCTACACCGGGGAGCTGTTTTTT. It encodes CASSLYGTIYTGELFF.

The sample holds many counts of this clonotype. DNA of the CDR3: TGTGCCAGCAGCTTTGGGGCTGAAGCTTTCTTT. It codes for CASSFGAEAFF. V is TRBV11-3 and J is TRBJ1-1; D is ambiguous. CDR3 length equals 11 residues. V was cut by 3 bases and J by 6 bases, with 5 bases left in between. Germline loops: CDR1 SGHNT, CDR2 YENEEA. The variable domain in full, with the rest retrieved from reference TRBV11-3 and TRBJ1-1, is EAGVVQSPRYKIIEKKQPVAFWCNPISGHNTLYWYLQNLGQGPELLIRYENEEAVDDSQLPKDRFSAERLKGVDSTLKIQPAELGDSAVYLCASSFGAEAFFGQGTRLTVV.